This TCR beta chain was observed in a study of blood T cell repertoires in COVID-19. The table lists this clone with a count of one. How the authors handled the data: Reference gene primer amplification in the assay estimated nucleated cell counts. Sequencing used immunoSEQ multiplex PCR; TCRdb keeps in-frame clones, though not all of them. V and J calls and clone size follow that table, whereas D and trimming were derived from the DNA. The sample includes under 500,000 clones, 80% to 90% of them seen just once. Losses at the gene ends were 0 bases for V and 7 bases for J; bases not matched to a gene: 5. This CDR3 contains 16 residues. CDR1 is ENHRY, CDR2 SYGVKD, per germline.

Sequenced input: PBMCs or T cells enriched from blood (not recorded which). The receptor was derived from a man aged 30-40 years who had recovered from COVID-19. V and J are TRBV10-3 and TRBJ1-6, with 8 bases aligning to TRBD1. The CDR3 DNA reads as TGTGCCATCAGTGAGTCGGTTGGACAGGGAAATTCACCCCTCCACTTT. Its protein is CAISESVGQGNSPLHF.